Below are 22 T cell receptor beta chains sequenced from a single sample in a study of identical twins. TCRdb reanalysed the 5' RACE reads using MiXCR and keeps one entry per CDR3 protein. The table lists 1.5 million to 2 million distinct CDR3 sequences, more than 30% of them singletons, with approximately 0.29% in the top ten. Sequencing was done on a sample of cord blood. The source of these receptors is a newborn girl in good health.

The sample holds a few counts of this clonotype. The gene calls are TRBV20-1 and TRBJ1-6; no definite D call. From germline, CDR1 is DFQATT and CDR2 SNEGSKA (reference sequence). V was shortened by 0 bases and J by 2 bases, with 11 bases between the two germline ends. The CDR3 loop spans 16 amino acids. CDR3 bases: TGCAGTGCTAGAGACTCAGCTGACCCCTATAATTCACCCCTCCACTTT. Protein: CSARDSADPYNSPLHF.

This clonotype showed up just a few times. This sequence joins TRBV6-1 and TRBJ2-3; the D gene is possibly TRBD1 (5 bases). This CDR3 comprises 15 residues. V dropped 0 bases and J dropped 1 base, with 8 bases sitting between them. The germline V gene has CDR1 MNHNS and CDR2 SASEGT. The CDR3 loop is CASSEAVGRTDTQYF. CDR3 sequence (DNA): TGTGCCAGCAGTGAAGCAGTGGGGCGCACAGATACGCAGTATTTT.

The rearrangement uses TRBV5-1 and TRBJ1-1; TRBD1 might be the D (5 bases). This CDR3 is 14 amino acids long. V was shortened by 4 bases and J by 4 bases, with 14 bases between the two germline ends. Per germline, CDR1 SGHRS and CDR2 YFSETQ. The CDR3 DNA is TGCGCCAGCAGCCAAGGAGACAGCGCCACTGAAGCTTTCTTT. Translated: CASSQGDSATEAFF.

The J gene is TRBJ1-4, the V gene TRBV14, with D hard to call. Germline V gene sequence: CDR1 SGHDN, CDR2 FVKESK. CDR3 length equals 16 residues. The V gene lost 2 bases and the J gene lost 0 bases, with 10 bases spanning the gap. The CDR3 is CASSQHGLTTNEKLFF. The CDR3 nucleotides read TGTGCCAGCAGCCAACACGGACTGACAACTAATGAAAAACTGTTTTTT.

As concerns this clonotype: This sequence may be a read error, since a much larger clone differs from it by one base. The DNA for the CDR3 is TGCAACGTTCCAGGGACCCCTGGTTGGAACACTGAAGCTTTCTTT. This sequence encodes CNVPGTPGWNTEAFF. This chain connects TRBV29-1 to TRBJ1-1, with D maybe TRBD1 (5 bases). This CDR3 has 15 residues. The germline gives CDR1 SQVTM, CDR2 ANQGSEA.

This sequence joins TRBV3-1 and TRBJ2-4, with 10 positions matching TRBD1. V lost 3 bases to trimming and J lost 13 bases; unmatched junction nucleotides: 6. Looked up from germline, CDR1 is LGHDT and CDR2 is YNNKEL (reference sequence). The CDR3 is made up of 13 amino acids. CDR3 loop: CASSQLGTGEQYF. Here the CDR3 DNA reads TGTGCCAGCAGCCAGCTAGGGACAGGGGAGCAGTACTTC.

The chain uses TRBV20-1 and TRBJ1-4; TRBD1 matches 7 bases. Germline lookup yields CDR1 DFQATT and CDR2 SNEGSKA (reference sequence). The CDR3 is made up of 17 amino acids. J was trimmed by 4 bases and V by 0 bases; bases with no gene match: 11. CDR3 protein: CSARDQRDRASNEKLFF. DNA for the CDR3: TGCAGTGCTAGAGATCAACGAGACAGGGCGAGTAATGAAAAACTGTTTTTT.

DNA for the CDR3: TGTGCCAGCAGGGGACAACTGAGCTCCTATAATTCACCCCTCCACTTT. This encodes CASRGQLSSYNSPLHF. The V call is TRBV2, the J call TRBJ1-6; weak D call: TRBD1 (6 bases). This CDR3 is built from 16 residues. Germline loops: CDR1 SNHLY, CDR2 FYNNEI. Trimming pared 6 bases from V and 0 bases from J, leaving 12 bases between.

This clonotype appeared many times. The chain employs TRBV5-1 and TRBJ2-5, with D uncertain. Trimming stripped 2 bases from V and 1 base from J, with 9 bases between. Germline-derived CDR1 and CDR2 are SGHRS and YFSETQ. The CDR3 spans 14 residues. The CDR3 sequence: CASSLARTQETQYF. DNA of the CDR3: TGCGCCAGCAGCTTAGCGAGGACCCAAGAGACCCAGTACTTC.

V usage is TRBV12-3 or TRBV12-4 and J usage is TRBJ2-7; D is possibly TRBD2 (6 bases). V was cut by 6 bases and J by 2 bases, with 17 bases left in between. The CDR3 runs 15 residues. In nucleotides, the CDR3 is TGTGCCAGCAGCGAATCGGGACTGGGGACCTACGAGCAGTACTTC. Amino acid sequence: CASSESGLGTYEQYF.

The V gene is TRBV3-1, the J gene TRBJ1-4; TRBD1 might be the D (6 bases). CDR1 and CDR2 (germline): LGHDT, YNNKEL (reference sequence). The CDR3 spans 15 residues. The V and J ends lost 5 bases and 6 bases respectively, with 16 bases between them. The CDR3 sequence: CASSFHRAWDEKLFF. CDR3 DNA: TGTGCCAGCAGCTTCCACAGGGCCTGGGATGAAAAACTGTTTTTT. The full variable domain, rest sourced from reference TRBV3-1 and TRBJ1-4, is DTAVSQTPKYLVTQMGNDKSIKCEQNLGHDTMYWYKQDSKKFLKIMFSYNNKELIINETVPNRFSPKSPDKAHLNLHINSLELGDSAVYFCASSFHRAWDEKLFFGSGTQLSVL.

The chain carries TRBV11-1 and TRBJ2-1, with a tentative D call TRBD1 (7 bases). The CDR3 contains 14 residues. Germline CDR1 and CDR2: SGHAT and FQDESV (reference sequence). V gave up 3 bases and J gave up 7 bases, with 13 bases separating them. The CDR3 spells CASSFGSGGNEQFF. The CDR3, as DNA: TGTGCCAGCAGCTTTGGGTCAGGGGGGAATGAGCAGTTCTTC.

This clonotype was detected only a few times. At one end the junction does not follow the germline gene, possibly because of a read error. The chain uses TRBV7-7 and TRBJ2-5, with D unclear. This CDR3 comprises 13 residues. Germline assignment: CDR1 SSHAT and CDR2 FNYEAQ (reference sequence). The CDR3, as DNA: TGTGCTAGCAGCTTGGACGACGAAGAGACCCAGTACTTC. Translating it yields CASSLDDEETQYF.

The chain carries TRBV25-1 and TRBJ2-5; D gene unclear. The V gene's germline CDR1 is MGHDK and CDR2 SYGVNS. The V and J ends lost 1 base and 5 bases respectively, with 11 bases between them. There are 14 residues in the CDR3. CDR3 loop: CASSEWAPVETQYF. The CDR3 DNA is TGTGCCAGCAGTGAATGGGCCCCGGTGGAGACCCAGTACTTC.

The chain joins TRBV2 to TRBJ1-4; TRBD1 might be the D (5 bases). Trimming shortened V by 8 bases and J by 2 bases, and 12 bases separated the two germline ends. CDR1 is SNHLY, CDR2 FYNNEI, per germline. This CDR3 has 14 amino acids. The CDR3 region has the DNA TGTGCCAGCTCCAGGGAGACGACTAATGAAAAACTGTTTTTT. Its protein is CASSRETTNEKLFF. The variable domain in full, completed from reference TRBV2 and TRBJ1-4, reads EPEVTQTPSHQVTQMGQEVILRCVPISNHLYFYWYRQILGQKVEFLVSFYNNEISEKSEIFDDQFSVERPDGSNFTLKIRSTKLEDSAMYFCASSRETTNEKLFFGSGTQLSVL.

The chain's CDR3 is CSASASGQAYEQYF. As DNA, the CDR3 is TGCAGTGCTAGTGCCAGCGGGCAAGCCTACGAGCAGTACTTC. The genes are TRBV20-1 and TRBJ2-7, with a possible D match to TRBD2 (6 bases). V shed 3 bases and J shed 2 bases, with 14 bases lying between them. The CDR3 runs to 14 residues. Germline values: CDR1 DFQATT, CDR2 SNEGSKA (reference sequence).

V is TRBV28 and J is TRBJ2-5, with TRBD2 identical over 11 bases. The CDR3 sequence is 16 residues long. The germline V gene encodes CDR1 MDHEN and CDR2 SYDVKM. With V trimmed by 5 bases and J by 3 bases, 8 bases remained unmatched. CDR3 protein: CASSVSGRALEETQYF. CDR3 bases: TGTGCCAGCAGTGTTAGCGGGAGGGCCCTAGAAGAGACCCAGTACTTC.

This clonotype was seen at least ten times. V usage is TRBV5-1 and J usage is TRBJ2-5, with TRBD1 identical over 8 bases. Germline CDR1 and CDR2: SGHRS and YFSETQ. The V gene end was trimmed by 2 bases and the J gene end by 11 bases; junction bases not matched to a gene: 11. This CDR3 contains 14 residues. CDR3 region: CASSLGQGNWEQYF. As DNA, the CDR3 is TGCGCCAGCAGCTTAGGACAGGGTAACTGGGAGCAGTACTTC.

Concerning this clonotype itself: Being one base from a much bigger clone, this may be a read error. This chain uses TRBV3-1 with TRBJ2-7; D may match TRBD1 or TRBD2 (5 bases each). Germline CDR1 and CDR2: LGHDT and YNNKEL (reference sequence). Trimming took 6 bases from V and 7 from J, leaving 13 bases between them. The CDR3 extends over 12 amino acids. The CDR3 loop reads CASRGEQDEQYF. For the CDR3, the DNA is TGTGCCAGCAGGGGGGAGCAAGATGAGCAGTACTTC.

This clonotype was detected only a few times. The chain couples TRBV5-6 to TRBJ1-2; TRBD1 is a possible D gene (5 bases). Germline loops: CDR1 SGHDT, CDR2 YYEEEE. The CDR3 runs to 16 residues. Trimming left V 2 bases short and J 1 base short, with 15 bases between. In DNA, the CDR3 is TGTGCCAGCAGCTTTCCTGCGTTAGGGGTTAACTATGGCTACACCTTC. Protein product: CASSFPALGVNYGYTF. The whole variable domain, filled in from reference TRBV5-6 and TRBJ1-2, reads DAGVTQSPTHLIKTRGQQVTLRCSPKSGHDTVSWYQQALGQGPQFIFQYYEEEERQRGNFPDRFSGHQFPNYSSELNVNALLLGDSALYLCASSFPALGVNYGYTFGSGTRLTVV.

This clonotype was seen a handful of times. This rearrangement joins TRBV12-3 or TRBV12-4 to TRBJ1-5; D might be TRBD1 (5 bases). The length of the CDR3 is 15 residues. V was clipped by 6 bases and J by 3 bases, with 15 bases between them. This CDR3 is CASSPNTGSNQPQHF. CDR3 DNA: TGTGCCAGCAGCCCGAACACAGGTTCCAATCAGCCCCAGCATTTT.

This chain connects TRBV2 to TRBJ1-4, with D maybe TRBD1 (5 bases). V was trimmed by 5 bases and J by 8 bases, leaving 15 bases between them. CDR3 size: 14 residues. The germline V gene has CDR1 SNHLY and CDR2 FYNNEI. The CDR3 sequence is CASSRGSTIEKLFF. CDR3 nucleotides: TGTGCCAGCAGTCGGGGCAGCACCATCGAAAAACTGTTTTTT.